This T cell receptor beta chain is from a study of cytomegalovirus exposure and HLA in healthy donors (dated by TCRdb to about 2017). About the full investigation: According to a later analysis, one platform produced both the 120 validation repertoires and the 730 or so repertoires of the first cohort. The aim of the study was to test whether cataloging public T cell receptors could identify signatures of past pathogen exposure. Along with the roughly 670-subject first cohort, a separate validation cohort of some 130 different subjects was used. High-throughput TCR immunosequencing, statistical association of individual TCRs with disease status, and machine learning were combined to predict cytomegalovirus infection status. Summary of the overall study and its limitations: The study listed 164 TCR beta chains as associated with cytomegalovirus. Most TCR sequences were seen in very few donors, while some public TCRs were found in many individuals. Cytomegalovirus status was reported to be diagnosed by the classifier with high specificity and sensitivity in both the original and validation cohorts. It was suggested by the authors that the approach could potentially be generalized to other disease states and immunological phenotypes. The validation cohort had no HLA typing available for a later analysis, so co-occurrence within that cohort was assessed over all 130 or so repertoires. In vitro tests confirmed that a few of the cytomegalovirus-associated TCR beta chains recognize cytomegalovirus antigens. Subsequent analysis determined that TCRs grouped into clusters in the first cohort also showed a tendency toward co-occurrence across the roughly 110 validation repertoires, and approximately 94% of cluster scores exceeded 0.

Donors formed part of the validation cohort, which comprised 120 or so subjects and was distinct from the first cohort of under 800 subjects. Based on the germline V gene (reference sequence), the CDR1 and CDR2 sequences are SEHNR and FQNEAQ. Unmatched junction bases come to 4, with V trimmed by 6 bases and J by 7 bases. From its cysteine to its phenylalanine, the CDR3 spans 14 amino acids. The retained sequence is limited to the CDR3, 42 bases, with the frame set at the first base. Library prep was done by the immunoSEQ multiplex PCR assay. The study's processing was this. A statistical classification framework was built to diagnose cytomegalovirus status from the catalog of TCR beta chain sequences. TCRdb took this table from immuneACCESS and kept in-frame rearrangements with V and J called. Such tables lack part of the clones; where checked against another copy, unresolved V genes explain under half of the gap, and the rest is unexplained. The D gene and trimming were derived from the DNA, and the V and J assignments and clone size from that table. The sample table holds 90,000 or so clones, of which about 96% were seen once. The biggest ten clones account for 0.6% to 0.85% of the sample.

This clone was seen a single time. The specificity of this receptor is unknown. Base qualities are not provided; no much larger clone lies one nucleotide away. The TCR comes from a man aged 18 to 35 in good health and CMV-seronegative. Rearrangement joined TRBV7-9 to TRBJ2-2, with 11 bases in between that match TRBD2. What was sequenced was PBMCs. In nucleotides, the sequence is TGTGCCAGCAGGACTAGCGGGATTGTCGGGGAGCTGTTTTTT. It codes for CASRTSGIVGELFF.